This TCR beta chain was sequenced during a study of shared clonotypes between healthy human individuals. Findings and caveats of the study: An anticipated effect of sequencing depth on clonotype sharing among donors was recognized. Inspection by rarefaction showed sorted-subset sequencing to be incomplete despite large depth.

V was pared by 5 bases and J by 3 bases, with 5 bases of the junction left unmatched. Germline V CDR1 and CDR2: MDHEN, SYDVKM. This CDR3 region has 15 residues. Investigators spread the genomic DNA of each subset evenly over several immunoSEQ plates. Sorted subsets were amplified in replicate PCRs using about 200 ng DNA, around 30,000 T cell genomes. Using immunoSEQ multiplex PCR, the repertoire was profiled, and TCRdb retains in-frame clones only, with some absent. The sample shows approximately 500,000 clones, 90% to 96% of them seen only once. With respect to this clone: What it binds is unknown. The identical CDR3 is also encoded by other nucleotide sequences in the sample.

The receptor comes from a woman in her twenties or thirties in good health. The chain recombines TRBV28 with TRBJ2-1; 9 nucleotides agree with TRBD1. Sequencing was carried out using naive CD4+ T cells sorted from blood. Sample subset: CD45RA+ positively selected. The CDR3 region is CASSPGTGSYNEQFF. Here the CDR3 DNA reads TGTGCCAGCAGTCCCGGGACAGGGAGCTACAATGAGCAGTTCTTC.